The 17 T cell receptor beta chains in this list originate from one sample, sequenced in a study of T cells in women clearing cervical HPV infection. The protocol was immunoSEQ multiplex PCR, while the TCRdb copy is restricted to in-frame clones and leaves out a portion. This sample's clone table lists around 30,000 clones. The sequencing input was blood buffy coat. The receptors come from a woman aged 18 to 75 with a cervical HPV16 infection that either progressed to CIN3+ or cleared (not recorded which).

Concerning this clone itself: Read coverage stops 3 residues before the CDR3 terminus; the germline J gene supplies the remainder. J is TRBJ2-3 and V is TRBV6-2 or TRBV6-3, with D maybe TRBD1 (5 bases). Germline CDR1 is MNHEY and CDR2 is SVGEGT. This CDR3 contains 15 residues. Trimming pared 6 bases from V and 2 bases from J, leaving 15 bases between. Partial CDR3 DNA: TGTGCCAGCAGAGACTCGCTAGGGGACACAGATACG. This encodes CASRDSLGDTDT. The CDR3 in its entirety is CASRDSLGDTDTQYF.

CDR3 DNA, as far as it was read: TGCGCCAGCAGCCCACACACGGGCTATGGC. It specifies CASSPHTGYG. The whole CDR3 protein is CASSPHTGYGYTF. The genes are TRBV5-1 and TRBJ1-2; D gene uncertain. From the germline J gene comes the end of the CDR3, since the read stops 3 residues before it. The germline V gene has CDR1 SGHRS and CDR2 YFSETQ. The CDR3 totals 13 residues. The ends were cut back, 4 bases at V and 4 bases at J, with 11 bases in the middle.

On this clone: The read gets to within 3 residues of the CDR3 end, and the germline J gene fills in the rest. The genes are TRBV12-3 or TRBV12-4 and TRBJ2-7, with 15 bases that match TRBD2. With 3 bases clipped from V and 2 bases from J, the junction kept 2 bases outside the gene matches. There are 16 residues in the CDR3. This CDR3 reads CASSLGLAGGAYEQYF. CDR3 DNA (partial): TGTGCCAGCAGTTTGGGACTAGCGGGGGGAGCCTACGAG.

Concerning this clone itself: From the germline J gene comes the end of the CDR3, since the read stops 3 residues before it. The chain carries TRBV10-1 and TRBJ1-1; no reliable D call. This CDR3 contains 12 residues. In germline, CDR1 is WNHNN, CDR2 SYGVQD (reference sequence). The V end lost 3 bases, the J end lost 7 bases, and 9 bases lay between the germline ends. CDR3 DNA (partial): TGCGCCAGCAGTGACAGGAGCAATGAA. It codes for CASSDRSNE. The whole CDR3 is CASSDRSNEAFF.

For this clone: The CDR3 is cut off 3 residues early in the read; its end comes from the germline J gene. The rearrangement joins TRBV11-2 to TRBJ2-7, with 7 positions matching TRBD1. Germline values: CDR1 SGHAT, CDR2 FQNNGV. This CDR3 spans 14 amino acids. The ends lost 2 bases at V and 6 bases at J; junction bases unmatched: 7. CDR3 sequence: CASSLRQGSIEQYF. The sequenced part of the CDR3 DNA is TGTGCCAGCAGCTTAAGACAGGGTTCCATCGAG.

A word on this clone: The read comes to an end 3 residues before the CDR3 does, leaving the germline J gene to fill in the end. The chain couples TRBV20-1 to TRBJ1-3; no clear D gene. CDR3 length: 13 residues. The V gene lost 6 bases and the J gene lost 4 bases, with 13 bases spanning the gap. CDR1 and CDR2 (germline): DFQATT, SNEGSKA (reference sequence). CDR3 DNA, as far as it was read: TGCAGTGCCAAAAGGGCCAGGGGAAACACC. Translated, it gives CSAKRARGNT. The CDR3 in its entirety is CSAKRARGNTIYF.

On this clone itself: The read stops 3 residues short of the end of the CDR3; the missing end is completed from the germline J gene. This chain links TRBV6-1 with TRBJ1-1, with D hard to call. This CDR3 spans 13 amino acids. CDR1 is MNHNS, CDR2 SASEGT, per germline. Trimming took 4 bases from V and 3 from J, leaving 9 bases between them. CDR3 DNA, as far as it was read: TGTGCCAGCAGTGCCGGGTCTCACACTGAA. Protein sequence: CASSAGSHTE. The whole CDR3 is CASSAGSHTEAFF.

Of note for this clone: The CDR3 goes on 3 residues after the read ends, and that part is filled in from the germline J gene. The chain has TRBV4-2 and TRBJ2-3, with D uncertain. The CDR3 is 16 amino acids. V lost 0 bases to trimming and J lost 4 bases, with 14 bases between them. Germline loops: CDR1 LGHNA, CDR2 YNFKEQ. The DNA read from the CDR3 is TGTGCCAGCAGCCAAGATTCCGAGGTGCTAGCAGATACG. Translating gives CASSQDSEVLADT. The entire CDR3 is CASSQDSEVLADTQYF.

As concerns this clone: The read falls 3 residues short of the CDR3 end, and the missing part is taken from the germline J gene. V and J are TRBV18 and TRBJ1-2, with unresolved D. CDR3 length: 14 residues. The germline CDR1 and CDR2 sequences are KGHSH and LQKENI. Trimming left V 2 bases short and J 6 bases short, with 13 bases between. The CDR3 is CASSPVTGRDGYTF. The DNA read from the CDR3 is TGTGCCAGCTCACCAGTTACGGGGAGGGATGGC.

Regarding this clone: The read terminates 3 residues before the CDR3 end, so the remaining end is supplied by the germline J gene. The gene calls are TRBV20-1 and TRBJ2-1; D is possibly TRBD1 (5 bases). CDR3 size: 13 residues. CDR1 and CDR2 (germline): DFQATT, SNEGSKA (reference sequence). Deletions cut 3 bases from V and 5 bases from J, with 11 bases between. The sequenced part of the CDR3 DNA is TGCAGTGCTAGCAGGGAAGCCGACAATGAG. Protein sequence: CSASREADNE. The whole CDR3 is CSASREADNEQFF.

About this clone: The read ends 3 residues early relative to the CDR3; the germline J gene fills the gap. The chain couples TRBV5-1 to TRBJ2-3, with D maybe TRBD1 (6 bases). CDR3 size: 14 residues. The germline CDR1 and CDR2 sequences are SGHRS and YFSETQ. V was cut by 5 bases and J by 4 bases, with 14 bases left in between. The covered CDR3 bases are TGCGCCAGCAGTAATGGACAGAATTCAGATACG. Amino acids: CASSNGQNSDT. The complete CDR3 protein is CASSNGQNSDTQYF.

In the case of this clone: The read stops 3 residues short of the end of the CDR3; the missing end is completed from the germline J gene. The chain links TRBV20-1 to TRBJ2-7, with TRBD2 identical over 15 bases. The junction had 7 bases not matched to a gene; V was cut back by 5 bases and J by 2 bases. Germline V gene lookup returns CDR1 DFQATT and CDR2 SNEGSKA (reference sequence). The CDR3 is made up of 16 amino acids. Incomplete CDR3 DNA: TGCAGTGCTCGCGGGACTAGCGGGAGGATGGCCTACGAG. Translation: CSARGTSGRMAYE. In full, the CDR3 is CSARGTSGRMAYEQYF.

Concerning this clone itself: The CDR3 end falls 3 residues outside the read, so it is completed with the germline J gene. This chain joins TRBV5-8 and TRBJ1-1, with TRBD1 identical over 9 bases. The CDR3 runs 14 residues. V was clipped by 6 bases and J by 7 bases; unmatched bases: 10. The germline V gene encodes CDR1 SGHTS and CDR2 YDEGEE. CDR3 amino acids: CASTRGTGMDEAFF. The sequenced part of the CDR3 DNA is TGTGCCAGCACGCGAGGGACAGGGATGGATGAA.

Regarding this clone: The read ends 3 residues early relative to the CDR3; the germline J gene fills the gap. The rearrangement uses TRBV3-1 (or the pseudogene TRBV3-2) and TRBJ1-2, with 9 positions matching TRBD1. CDR3 size: 13 residues. The V gene's germline CDR1 is LGHDT and CDR2 YNNKEL (reference sequence). Here the CDR3 reads CASSPRQGGGYTF. CDR3 DNA, as far as it was read: TGTGCCAGCAGCCCGAGACAGGGGGGGGGC.

As concerns this clone: The read is 3 residues too short to cover the CDR3 end, so that end is filled in from the germline J gene. The rearrangement joins TRBV24-1 to TRBJ2-7; tentative D call: TRBD1 (5 bases). The V and J ends lost 9 bases and 2 bases respectively, with 19 bases between them. This CDR3 has 15 residues. Germline V gene data show CDR1 as KGHDR and CDR2 as SFDVKD. The CDR3 is CATEARIDRTYEQYF. The CDR3 DNA, read in part, is TGTGCCACCGAGGCGAGGATAGACAGAACCTACGAG.

Comments on this clone: The DNA ends 3 residues before the CDR3 does, and the rest of the CDR3 is filled in from the germline J gene. V usage is TRBV7-9 and J usage is TRBJ1-3; D is perhaps TRBD1 (6 bases). Trimming stripped 0 bases from V and 8 bases from J, with 14 bases between. In germline, CDR1 is SEHNR, CDR2 FQNEAQ (reference sequence). CDR3 size: 15 residues. The CDR3 is CASSLAGALGHTIYF. The part of the CDR3 DNA that was read is TGTGCCAGCAGCTTAGCGGGGGCCCTCGGGCACACC.

Regarding this clone: The DNA ends 3 residues before the CDR3 does, and the rest of the CDR3 is filled in from the germline J gene. This chain joins TRBV13 and TRBJ2-4, with TRBD2 as a possible D gene (5 bases). V was pared by 5 bases and J by 1 base, with 6 bases between. The length of the CDR3 is 13 residues. Looked up from germline, CDR1 is PRHDT and CDR2 is FYEKMQ (reference sequence). The CDR3 is CASSGLAKNIQYF. The CDR3 DNA, read in part, is TGTGCCAGCAGCGGACTCGCCAAAAACATT.